One sample yielded the 5 T cell receptor beta chains listed below, sequenced in a study of post-analysis software for immune sequencing data. For these receptors, no antigen is known. Unique molecular identifiers were built into the TCR beta cDNA libraries. From the PCR reads, TCRdb called clonotypes with MiXCR, one entry per CDR3 protein. The sample consists of 350,000 to 450,000 distinct CDR3 sequences, less than 40% of them appearing once. Study-level points and caveats: In patients, TRBV5-6, TRBV5-1 and TRBV20-1 belonged to roughly five TRBV segments found more frequently than in controls.

The sample comprised blood. These receptors all stem from a girl aged 5 to 17 with multiple sclerosis.

V is TRBV4-1 and J is TRBJ2-7; D is perhaps TRBD2 (5 bases). The CDR3 length is 16 residues. V was shortened by 6 bases and J by 7 bases, with 25 bases between the two germline ends. The germline CDR1 and CDR2 sequences are MGHRA and YSYEKL. CDR3 sequence (DNA): TGCGCCAGCAGATACTATGTGGACTCCGACGGCAATGAGCAGTACTTC. It yields the protein CASRYYVDSDGNEQYF.

The V and J genes are TRBV12-3 or TRBV12-4 and TRBJ2-3; D possibly corresponds to TRBD1 (6 bases). V was shortened by 6 bases and J by 6 bases, with 22 bases between the two germline ends. The CDR3 extends over 16 amino acids. In DNA form, the CDR3 reads TGTGCCAGCAGCCAGGGGTCGCGCAGGGGTGCGGATACGCAGTATTTT. Its translation: CASSQGSRRGADTQYF.

This chain links TRBV7-3 with TRBJ2-3, with TRBD1 matching 7 bases. CDR3 length equals 15 residues. Germline CDR1 reads SGHTA; CDR2 reads FQGTGA. J gave up 3 bases and V 4 bases, and 7 bases lay outside the gene matches. DNA of the CDR3: TGTGCCAGCAGCTCGACAGGGTACAGGACAGATACGCAGTATTTT. The encoded protein is CASSSTGYRTDTQYF.

V and J are TRBV10-3 and TRBJ2-5; D may be TRBD2 (5 bases). The V gene lost 11 bases and the J gene lost 4 bases, with 20 bases spanning the gap. The germline V gene has CDR1 ENHRY and CDR2 SYGVKD. The CDR3 is 14 amino acids. CDR3 residues: CARAELQAGETQYF. Here the CDR3 DNA reads TGTGCCCGCGCGGAGCTTCAGGCGGGAGAGACCCAGTACTTC.

The rearrangement links TRBV15 to TRBJ2-3; 8 nucleotides agree with TRBD1. The CDR3 is made up of 16 amino acids. Germline V gives CDR1 LNHNV, CDR2 YYDKDF (reference sequence). Unmatched junction bases numbered 7, after V lost 0 bases and J lost 5 bases. CDR3 in DNA: TGTGCCACCAGCAGAGATCAGGGGGCAAGAGTAGATACGCAGTATTTT. Translating it yields CATSRDQGARVDTQYF.